The clone carrying this T cell receptor (beta chain) appeared a few times. The data are from a study of blood T cell repertoires in COVID-19. The CDR3 is 15 amino acids. Trimming took 6 bases from V and 2 from J; bases not matched to a gene: 7. Germline V gene data show CDR1 as KGHSH and CDR2 as LQKENI. Assay: immunoSEQ multiplex PCR; the TCRdb copy retains only in-frame clones and omits some. This sample has 90,000 to 130,000 clones, with around 90% found just once. The sequence was collected from a woman in her 50s with acute or convalescent COVID-19. The sequencing input was peripheral blood. V gene TRBV18 combines with J gene TRBJ2-1; the match to TRBD2 covers 7 bases. CDR3 residues: CASSTQRGTYNEQFF. The CDR3, as DNA: TGTGCCAGCTCCACCCAGCGGGGCACCTACAATGAGCAGTTCTTC.